The next 24 T cell receptor beta chains were all read from a single sample in a study of control samples from healthy donors and cancer patients. The assay was immunoSEQ multiplex PCR, and TCRdb's table has in-frame clones only and misses some. The data show about 110,000 clones, approximately 87% seen once. Sequences were obtained from PBMCs. The receptor source for this set is a woman in her sixties with lung cancer.

CDR3 sequence reads: CATSPHGGQGTDTQYF. The DNA for the CDR3 is TGTGCCACCAGTCCCCATGGGGGACAGGGAACAGATACGCAGTATTTT. The chain joins TRBV24-1 to TRBJ2-3, with 9 bases matching TRBD1. CDR1 KGHDR and CDR2 SFDVKD come from the germline V gene. Losses at the gene ends were 6 bases for V and 3 bases for J; bases not matched to a gene: 9. The CDR3 is made up of 16 amino acids.

With respect to this clone: The sample holds other DNA sequences that translate to the same CDR3. The CDR3 bases are TGTGCCAGCAGTGTAGCGGGTGCAAGTTCACCCCTCCACTTT. Its translation: CASSVAGASSPLHF. The gene calls are TRBV6-1 and TRBJ1-6; no clear D. Trimming took off 4 bases at V and 9 bases at J, with 13 bases between the two ends. Germline V gene data show CDR1 as MNHNS and CDR2 as SASEGT. This CDR3 is 14 amino acids long.

This clone showed up many times. At one of its ends the junction is not consistent with the germline gene, which may arise from a read error. The rearrangement links TRBV7-7 to TRBJ2-1; 7 bases fit TRBD2. The CDR3 totals 14 residues. Germline lookup yields CDR1 SSHAT and CDR2 FNYEAQ (reference sequence). CDR3 region: CASSTGGGSGEQFF. In nucleotides, the CDR3 is TGTGCTAGCAGCACCGGCGGCGGGAGCGGTGAGCAGTTCTTC.

This chain links TRBV27 with TRBJ2-7; TRBD2 matches 14 bases. Losses at the gene ends were 2 bases for V and 3 bases for J; bases not matched to a gene: 3. Germline V gene sequence: CDR1 MNHEY, CDR2 SMNVEV (reference sequence). The CDR3 has 16 amino acids. CDR3 region: CASSLAGTSGSYEQYF. The CDR3 DNA reads as TGTGCCAGCAGTTTAGCCGGGACTAGCGGGAGCTACGAGCAGTACTTC.

The chain links TRBV10-3 to TRBJ2-1; 7 bases agree with TRBD2. J gave up 7 bases and V 0 bases, and 15 bases lay outside the gene matches. Germline V gene data show CDR1 as ENHRY and CDR2 as SYGVKD. The length of the CDR3 is 18 residues. CDR3 amino acids: CAISESGGQGLGTNEQFF. CDR3 bases: TGTGCCATCAGTGAGTCGGGAGGGCAGGGACTGGGGACGAATGAGCAGTTCTTC.

This chain joins TRBV7-9 and TRBJ1-2; TRBD1 matches 8 bases. Germline-derived CDR1 and CDR2 are SEHNR and FQNEAQ (reference sequence). This CDR3 has 15 residues. J gave up 7 bases and V 5 bases, and 12 bases lay outside the gene matches. CDR3 sequence: CASSLSSGGGVGYTF. CDR3 DNA: TGTGCCAGCAGCCTTTCGTCAGGGGGCGGGGTTGGCTACACCTTC. The full variable domain, completed using reference TRBV7-9 and TRBJ1-2, is DTGVSQNPRHKITKRGQNVTFRCDPISEHNRLYWYRQTLGQGPEFLTYFQNEAQLEKSRLLSDRFSAERPKGSFSTLEIQRTEQGDSAMYLCASSLSSGGGVGYTFGSGTRLTVV.

The chain joins TRBV12-5 to TRBJ2-7, with 7 bases identical to TRBD2. V shed 5 bases and J 7 bases; nucleotides not matched to a gene: 8. This CDR3 region has 13 residues. Germline-derived CDR1 and CDR2 are LGHNT and FRNRAP. The CDR3 sequence is CASGKTLAWEQYF. CDR3 DNA sequence: TGTGCTAGTGGTAAAACACTAGCGTGGGAGCAGTACTTC.

The rearrangement uses TRBV6-6 and TRBJ1-6; TRBD1 matches at 10 bases. V shed 5 bases and J 7 bases; nucleotides not matched to a gene: 8. Germline CDR1 and CDR2: MNHNY and SVGAGI (reference sequence). The CDR3 length is 16 residues. DNA for the CDR3: TGTGCCAGCAGTCGACCGACAGGGGGCTGGAATTCACCCCTCCACTTT. Protein: CASSRPTGGWNSPLHF.

The chain employs TRBV5-1 and TRBJ2-3; D is unclear. Trimming cost V 6 bases and J 4 bases, with 12 bases left between them. The CDR3 extends over 13 amino acids. Germline CDR1 reads SGHRS; CDR2 reads YFSETQ. This chain's CDR3 is CASKREIADTQYF. DNA for the CDR3: TGCGCCAGCAAAAGGGAAATCGCAGATACGCAGTATTTT.

In DNA, the CDR3 is TGCGCCAGCAGCCAAGATACCTTTTACGAGCAGTACTTC. Protein: CASSQDTFYEQYF. The V and J genes are TRBV4-1 and TRBJ2-7; no firm D call. The CDR3 extends over 13 amino acids. Germline lookup yields CDR1 MGHRA and CDR2 YSYEKL. The V gene lost 0 bases and the J gene lost 4 bases, with 7 bases spanning the gap.

This sequence joins TRBV5-8 and TRBJ2-7, with TRBD1 matching 10 bases. V dropped 5 bases and J dropped 4; count of bases not matched to a gene: 12. The V gene's germline CDR1 is SGHTS and CDR2 YDEGEE. The CDR3 runs 16 residues. The CDR3 sequence is CASSLRTGGILYEQYF. DNA of the CDR3: TGTGCCAGCAGTTTGAGGACAGGGGGAATCTTGTACGAGCAGTACTTC.

The chain has TRBV19 and TRBJ2-3; 7 bases align to TRBD2. J was trimmed by 0 bases and V by 0 bases; bases with no gene match: 12. Germline CDR1 reads LNHDA; CDR2 reads SQIVND (reference sequence). The CDR3 has 19 amino acids. CDR3 in DNA: TGTGCCAGTAGTATAGATGGGCTGGGGGGGTTGGCTAGCACAGATACGCAGTATTTT. This encodes CASSIDGLGGLASTDTQYF.

This clone appeared once. The chain combines TRBV5-3 with TRBJ1-1, with D maybe TRBD1 (6 bases). TRBV5-3 is sorted into the ORF group, with uncertain function. Trimming removed 0 bases at V and 1 base at J, with 16 bases between. This CDR3 has 17 residues. The CDR3 here is CARSLASETGENTEAFF. CDR3 bases: TGTGCCAGAAGCTTGGCCAGTGAGACAGGCGAGAACACTGAAGCTTTCTTT.

This chain links TRBV19 with TRBJ1-4, with a possible D match to TRBD1 (6 bases). Germline CDR1 and CDR2: LNHDA and SQIVND (reference sequence). V lost 1 base, J lost 9 bases, and 21 bases lay in between. CDR3 length: 17 residues. The CDR3 bases are TGTGCCAGTAGTATAGGGCTCGGACAGTATTTCGTTAAAAAACTGTTTTTT. This sequence encodes CASSIGLGQYFVKKLFF.

The chain joins TRBV7-3 to TRBJ2-2, with 11 positions matching TRBD2. CDR1 SGHTA and CDR2 FQGTGA come from the germline V gene. Trimming cost V 2 bases and J 1 base; bases outside gene matches: 0. This CDR3 is 16 amino acids long. The CDR3, as DNA: TGTGCCAGCAGCTTAGGACTAGCGGGGAACACCGGGGAGCTGTTTTTT. It translates to CASSLGLAGNTGELFF.

The chain recombines TRBV9 with TRBJ2-6, with 9 bases lining up with TRBD1. The CDR3 runs 14 residues. Per the germline V gene, CDR1 is SGDLS and CDR2 is YYNGEE. V lost 5 bases and J lost 9; bases outside the gene matches: 6. The CDR3 DNA is TGTGCCAGCAGTGCACAGGGGGCGGTCAACGTCCTGACTTTC. Amino acids: CASSAQGAVNVLTF.

The J gene is TRBJ2-7, the V gene TRBV11-3, with 7 nucleotides matching TRBD1. This CDR3 has 14 residues. The germline V gene has CDR1 SGHNT and CDR2 YENEEA. The V segment lost 5 bases and the J segment 0 bases; nucleotides outside the gene matches: 4. The CDR3 sequence: CASSIGTDSYEQYF. In DNA, the CDR3 is TGTGCCAGCAGCATCGGGACAGACTCCTACGAGCAGTACTTC.

The table lists this clone with a count of one. The chain links TRBV3-1 (or the pseudogene TRBV3-2) to TRBJ2-7, with unresolved D. Germline V gene data show CDR1 as LGHDT and CDR2 as YNNKEL (reference sequence). The CDR3 runs to 14 residues. V was cut by 4 bases and J by 1 base, with 11 bases left in between. In DNA, the CDR3 is TGTGCCAGCAGCCCGAGCCTCCGTTCCTACGAGCAGTACTTC. The encoded protein is CASSPSLRSYEQYF.

V and J are TRBV2 and TRBJ2-7; tentatively, D is TRBD1 or TRBD2 (5 bases each). V was trimmed by 4 bases and J by 2 bases, leaving 9 bases between them. There are 13 residues in the CDR3. Looked up from germline, CDR1 is SNHLY and CDR2 is FYNNEI. CDR3 sequence reads: CASSGGAPYEQYF. The CDR3 nucleotides are TGTGCCAGCAGTGGAGGGGCCCCCTACGAGCAGTACTTC. The full variable domain, its missing parts supplied by reference TRBV2 and TRBJ2-7, is EPEVTQTPSHQVTQMGQEVILRCVPISNHLYFYWYRQILGQKVEFLVSFYNNEISEKSEIFDDQFSVERPDGSNFTLKIRSTKLEDSAMYFCASSGGAPYEQYFGPGTRLTVT.

The gene calls are TRBV2 and TRBJ2-7; TRBD2 matches 9 bases. Germline V gene data show CDR1 as SNHLY and CDR2 as FYNNEI. CDR3 length: 14 residues. Losses at the gene ends were 6 bases for V and 3 bases for J; bases not matched to a gene: 6. The CDR3 DNA reads TGTGCCAGCAGCTTAGCGGGAGCGGTCTACGAGCAGTACTTC. Residues: CASSLAGAVYEQYF.

This clone turned up a few times. Other DNA sequences within the sample encode an identical CDR3. The rearrangement uses TRBV7-2 and TRBJ1-6; 8 nucleotides line up with TRBD1. Germline V gene lookup returns CDR1 SGHTA and CDR2 FQGNSA. Trimming cost V 2 bases and J 1 base; bases outside gene matches: 4. CDR3 length equals 17 residues. The CDR3 region has the DNA TGTGCCAGCAGCTTACAGGGGGCATTGTCCTATAATTCACCCCTCCACTTT. It translates to CASSLQGALSYNSPLHF. The full variable domain, its missing parts supplied by reference TRBV7-2 and TRBJ1-6, is GAGVSQSPSNKVTEKGKDVELRCDPISGHTALYWYRQSLGQGLEFLIYFQGNSAPDKSGLPSDRFSAERTGGSVSTLTIQRTQQEDSAVYLCASSLQGALSYNSPLHFGNGTRLTVT.

This clone has a single count. This chain joins TRBV5-3 and TRBJ1-5; D is possibly TRBD1 (5 bases). TRBV5-3 carries the ORF label, with uncertain function. V lost 1 base to trimming and J lost 7 bases, with 6 bases between them. The CDR3 runs 12 residues. Here the CDR3 reads CARSLRGQPQHF. In DNA, the CDR3 is TGTGCCAGAAGCTTGAGGGGACAGCCCCAGCATTTT.

The chain has TRBV11-2 and TRBJ2-1; TRBD1 matches at 9 bases. Germline trimming cut 6 bases from V and 5 bases from J; bases unmatched to any gene: 26. Germline V gene sequence: CDR1 SGHAT, CDR2 FQNNGV. The CDR3 runs to 21 residues. CDR3 DNA: TGTGCCAGCAGTTTTCGGCTGATCGCCCTAAATCCGGGACAGGGCAACAATGAGCAGTTCTTC. It encodes CASSFRLIALNPGQGNNEQFF.

This clone occurred once. The rearrangement links TRBV19 to TRBJ2-7, with 9 bases fitting TRBD2. With 2 bases clipped from V and 2 bases from J, the junction kept 7 bases outside the gene matches. Germline-derived CDR1 and CDR2 are LNHDA and SQIVND (reference sequence). This CDR3 has 16 residues. Written as DNA, the CDR3 is TGTGCCAGTAGTATAAGGACTAGCGACCCCACCTACGAGCAGTACTTC. Amino acids: CASSIRTSDPTYEQYF.